The clone carrying this T cell receptor beta chain was seen only once. What it binds is unknown. The data were obtained in a study of T cell responses to AZD1222 COVID-19 vaccine. Trimming removed 3 bases at V and 0 bases at J, with 12 bases between. The CDR3 is 15 amino acids. The V gene's germline CDR1 is GTSNPN and CDR2 SVGIG (reference sequence). Study-wide findings and caveats: A mostly white British donor set with more females was recruited, and clonal diversity was possibly underestimated. Elevations in Spike-specific TCR breadth and depth followed administration of two AZD1222 doses. Unmutated variant regions are reportedly targeted by nearly half of spike-specific TCRs.

The method was immunoSEQ multiplex PCR; TCRdb's version includes in-frame clones alone and lacks a portion of them. This table holds some 130,000 clones, 92% found once. The TCR sequence derives from an adult in good health. This material consisted of peripheral blood, taken on day 0 of AZD1222 vaccination. V gene TRBV30 combines with J gene TRBJ2-1, with D uncertain. CDR3 amino acids: CAWRAPGSSYNEQFF. CDR3 in DNA: TGTGCCTGGAGGGCCCCTGGTAGCTCCTACAATGAGCAGTTCTTC.